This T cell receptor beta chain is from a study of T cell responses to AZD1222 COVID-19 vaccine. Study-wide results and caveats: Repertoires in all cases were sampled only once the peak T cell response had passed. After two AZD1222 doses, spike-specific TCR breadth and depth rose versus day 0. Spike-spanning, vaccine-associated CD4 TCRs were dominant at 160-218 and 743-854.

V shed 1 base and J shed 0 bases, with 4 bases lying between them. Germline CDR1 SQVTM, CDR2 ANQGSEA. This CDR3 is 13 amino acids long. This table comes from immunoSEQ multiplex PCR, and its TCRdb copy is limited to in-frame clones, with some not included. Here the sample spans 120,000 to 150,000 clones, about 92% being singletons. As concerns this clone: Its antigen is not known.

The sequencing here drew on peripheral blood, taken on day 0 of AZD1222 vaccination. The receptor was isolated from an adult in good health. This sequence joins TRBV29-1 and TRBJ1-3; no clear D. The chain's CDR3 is CSVEGSSGNTIYF. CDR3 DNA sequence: TGCAGCGTTGAAGGTTCCTCTGGAAACACCATATATTTT. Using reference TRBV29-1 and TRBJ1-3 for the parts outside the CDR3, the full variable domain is SAVISQKPSRDICQRGTSLTIQCQVDSQVTMMFWYRQQPGQSLTLIATANQGSEATYESGFVIDKFPISRPNLTFSTLTVSNMSPEDSSIYLCSVEGSSGNTIYFGEGSWLTVV.